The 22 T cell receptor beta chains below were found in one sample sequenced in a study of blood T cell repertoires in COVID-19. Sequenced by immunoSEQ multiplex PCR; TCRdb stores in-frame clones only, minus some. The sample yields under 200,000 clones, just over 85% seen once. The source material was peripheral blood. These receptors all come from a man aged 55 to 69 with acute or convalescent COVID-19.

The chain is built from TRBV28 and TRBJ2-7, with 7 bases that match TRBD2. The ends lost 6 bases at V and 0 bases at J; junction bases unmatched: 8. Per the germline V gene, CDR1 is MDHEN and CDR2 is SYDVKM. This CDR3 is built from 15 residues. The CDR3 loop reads CASSPSSGSSYEQYF. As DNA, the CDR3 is TGTGCCAGCAGCCCCTCTAGCGGCAGCTCCTACGAGCAGTACTTC.

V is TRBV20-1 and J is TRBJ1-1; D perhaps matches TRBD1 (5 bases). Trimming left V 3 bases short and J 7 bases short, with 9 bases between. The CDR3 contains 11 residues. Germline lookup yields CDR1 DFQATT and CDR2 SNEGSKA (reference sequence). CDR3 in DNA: TGCAGTGCTAGGCCCCAGGGTGAAGCTTTCTTT. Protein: CSARPQGEAFF.

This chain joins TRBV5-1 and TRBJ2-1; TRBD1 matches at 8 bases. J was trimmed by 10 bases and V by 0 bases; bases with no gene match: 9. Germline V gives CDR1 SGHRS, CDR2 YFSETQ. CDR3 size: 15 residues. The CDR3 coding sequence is TGCGCCAGCAGCTTGGGGGACAGGAGTACAAACGAGCAGTTCTTC. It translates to CASSLGDRSTNEQFF.

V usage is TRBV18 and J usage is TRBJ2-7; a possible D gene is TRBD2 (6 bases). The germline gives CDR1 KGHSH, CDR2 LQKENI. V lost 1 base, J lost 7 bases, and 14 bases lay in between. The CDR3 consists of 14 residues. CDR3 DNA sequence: TGTGCCAGCTCACCACAGGGGAACGGGGGTGAGCAGTACTTC. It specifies CASSPQGNGGEQYF.

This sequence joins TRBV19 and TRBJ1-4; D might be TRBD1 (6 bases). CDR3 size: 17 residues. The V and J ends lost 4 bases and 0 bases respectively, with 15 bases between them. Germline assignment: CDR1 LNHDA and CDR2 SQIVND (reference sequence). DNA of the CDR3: TGTGCCAGTAGTAGTGCCGGCAGGGGTGCAACTAATGAAAAACTGTTTTTT. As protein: CASSSAGRGATNEKLFF. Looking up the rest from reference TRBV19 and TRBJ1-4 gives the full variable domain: DGGITQSPKYLFRKEGQNVTLSCEQNLNHDAMYWYRQDPGQGLRLIYYSQIVNDFQKGDIAEGYSVSREKKESFPLTVTSAQKNPTAFYLCASSSAGRGATNEKLFFGSGTQLSVL.

CDR3: CASSSSPGQRDTEAFF. CDR3 nucleotides: TGTGCCAGCAGTTCCTCCCCGGGACAGAGAGACACTGAAGCTTTCTTT. The V gene is TRBV6-2 or TRBV6-3, the J gene TRBJ1-1, with 7 bases matching TRBD1. This CDR3 region has 16 residues. The V segment lost 4 bases and the J segment 3 bases; nucleotides outside the gene matches: 11. Germline V gives CDR1 MNHEY, CDR2 SVGEGT.

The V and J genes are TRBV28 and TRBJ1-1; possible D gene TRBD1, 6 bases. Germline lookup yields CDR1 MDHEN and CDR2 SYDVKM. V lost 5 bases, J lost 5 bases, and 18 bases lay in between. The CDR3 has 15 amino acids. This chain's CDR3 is CASSIAGARGTEAFF. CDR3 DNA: TGTGCCAGCAGTATCGCAGGGGCTCGGGGTACTGAAGCTTTCTTT.

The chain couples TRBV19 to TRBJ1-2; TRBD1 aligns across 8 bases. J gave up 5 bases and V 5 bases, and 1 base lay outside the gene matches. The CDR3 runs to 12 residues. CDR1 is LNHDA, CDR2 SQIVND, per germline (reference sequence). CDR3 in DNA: TGTGCCAGTAGTGGACAGGGTTATGGCTACACCTTC. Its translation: CASSGQGYGYTF.

The CDR3 DNA reads as TGTGCCAGCAGCCGACTAGCGGGAGCATACAATGAGCAGTTCTTC. Its protein is CASSRLAGAYNEQFF. This chain links TRBV27 with TRBJ2-1; 12 bases are a match to TRBD2. V lost 6 bases and J lost 4; bases outside the gene matches: 4. Looked up from germline, CDR1 is MNHEY and CDR2 is SMNVEV (reference sequence). This CDR3 has 15 amino acids.

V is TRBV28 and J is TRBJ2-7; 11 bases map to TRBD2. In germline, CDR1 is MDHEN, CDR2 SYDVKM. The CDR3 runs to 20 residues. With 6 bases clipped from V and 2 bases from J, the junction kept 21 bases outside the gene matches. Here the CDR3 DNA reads TGTGCCAGCAGGTATGACCCCCTTTTGAGACTAGCGGGACACACCTACGAGCAGTACTTC. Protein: CASRYDPLLRLAGHTYEQYF.

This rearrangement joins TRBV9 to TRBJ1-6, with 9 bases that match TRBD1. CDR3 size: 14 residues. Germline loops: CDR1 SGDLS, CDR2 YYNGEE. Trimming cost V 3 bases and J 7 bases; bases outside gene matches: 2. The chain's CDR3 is CASSDGTGNSPLHF. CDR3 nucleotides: TGTGCCAGCAGCGATGGGACAGGGAATTCACCCCTCCACTTT.

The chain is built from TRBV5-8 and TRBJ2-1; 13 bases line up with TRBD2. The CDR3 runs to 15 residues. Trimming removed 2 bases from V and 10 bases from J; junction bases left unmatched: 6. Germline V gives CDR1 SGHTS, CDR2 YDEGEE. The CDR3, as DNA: TGTGCCAGCAGCTTAAGACGGACTAGCGGGGGAGAGCAGTTCTTC. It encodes CASSLRRTSGGEQFF. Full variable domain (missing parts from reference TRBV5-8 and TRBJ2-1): EAGVTQSPTHLIKTRGQQATLRCSPISGHTSVYWYQQALGLGLQFLLWYDEGEERNRGNFPPRFSGRQFPNYSSELNVNALELEDSALYLCASSLRRTSGGEQFFGPGTRLTVL.

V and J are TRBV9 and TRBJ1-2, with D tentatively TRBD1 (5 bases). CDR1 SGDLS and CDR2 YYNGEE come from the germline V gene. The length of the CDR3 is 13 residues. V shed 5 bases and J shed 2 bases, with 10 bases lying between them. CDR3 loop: CASSARGNYGYTF. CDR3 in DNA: TGTGCCAGCAGTGCTAGGGGAAACTATGGCTACACCTTC.

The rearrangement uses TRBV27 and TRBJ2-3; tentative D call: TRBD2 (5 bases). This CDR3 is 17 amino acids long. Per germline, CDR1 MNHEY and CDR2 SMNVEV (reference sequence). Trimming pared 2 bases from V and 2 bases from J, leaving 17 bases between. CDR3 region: CASSLKAGGITTDTQYF. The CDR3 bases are TGTGCCAGCAGTTTAAAGGCAGGAGGAATAACCACAGATACGCAGTATTTT.

As DNA, the CDR3 is TGTGCCAGCAACGAGCGGGGTTCCTACAATGAGCAGTTCTTC. It is translated as CASNERGSYNEQFF. The chain links TRBV27 to TRBJ2-1; 7 bases agree with TRBD2. V shed 7 bases and J 1 base; nucleotides not matched to a gene: 4. This CDR3 spans 14 amino acids. The germline CDR1 and CDR2 sequences are MNHEY and SMNVEV (reference sequence).

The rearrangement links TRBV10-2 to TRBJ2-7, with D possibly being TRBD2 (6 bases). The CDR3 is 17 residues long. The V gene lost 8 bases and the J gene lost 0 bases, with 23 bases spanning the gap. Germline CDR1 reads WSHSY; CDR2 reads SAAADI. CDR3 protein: CASGNPSYWGDSYEQYF. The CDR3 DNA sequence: TGCGCCAGCGGCAACCCATCATACTGGGGGGACTCCTACGAGCAGTACTTC.

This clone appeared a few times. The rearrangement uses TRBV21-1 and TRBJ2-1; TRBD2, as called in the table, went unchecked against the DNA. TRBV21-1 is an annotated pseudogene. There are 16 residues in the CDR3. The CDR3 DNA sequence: TGTGCCAGCAGCAATGTAGGCGGGAGGGCCAAAAATGAGCAGTTCTTC. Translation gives CASSNVGGRAKNEQFF.

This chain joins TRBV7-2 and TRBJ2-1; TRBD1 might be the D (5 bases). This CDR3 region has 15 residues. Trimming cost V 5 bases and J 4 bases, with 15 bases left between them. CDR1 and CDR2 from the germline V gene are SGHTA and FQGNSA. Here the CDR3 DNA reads TGTGCCAGCAGCGAACTGGGGCCTAGTTACAATGAGCAGTTCTTC. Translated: CASSELGPSYNEQFF.

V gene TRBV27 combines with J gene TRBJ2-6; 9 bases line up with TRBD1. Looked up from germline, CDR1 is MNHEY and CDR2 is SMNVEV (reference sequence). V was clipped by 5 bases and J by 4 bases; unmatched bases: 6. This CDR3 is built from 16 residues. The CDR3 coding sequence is TGTGCCAGCAGTCCACAGGGGGCAACCGGGGCCAACGTCCTGACTTTC. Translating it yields CASSPQGATGANVLTF.

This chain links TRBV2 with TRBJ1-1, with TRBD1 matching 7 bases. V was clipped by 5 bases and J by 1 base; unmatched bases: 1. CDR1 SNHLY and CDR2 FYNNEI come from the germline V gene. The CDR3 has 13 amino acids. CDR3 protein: CASSRQGNTEAFF. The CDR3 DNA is TGTGCCAGCAGTCGACAGGGGAACACTGAAGCTTTCTTT.

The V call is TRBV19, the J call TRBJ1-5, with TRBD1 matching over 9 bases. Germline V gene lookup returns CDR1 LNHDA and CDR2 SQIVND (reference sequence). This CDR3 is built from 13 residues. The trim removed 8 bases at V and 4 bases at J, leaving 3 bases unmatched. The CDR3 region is CASGGTGNQPQHF. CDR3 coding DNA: TGTGCCAGTGGCGGGACAGGGAATCAGCCCCAGCATTTT.

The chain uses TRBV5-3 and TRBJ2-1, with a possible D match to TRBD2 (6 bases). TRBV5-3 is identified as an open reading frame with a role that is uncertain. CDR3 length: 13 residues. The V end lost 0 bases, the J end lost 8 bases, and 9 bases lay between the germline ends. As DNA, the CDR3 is TGTGCCAGAAGCTTGGCCTGGGGGGATGAGCAGTTCTTC. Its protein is CARSLAWGDEQFF.